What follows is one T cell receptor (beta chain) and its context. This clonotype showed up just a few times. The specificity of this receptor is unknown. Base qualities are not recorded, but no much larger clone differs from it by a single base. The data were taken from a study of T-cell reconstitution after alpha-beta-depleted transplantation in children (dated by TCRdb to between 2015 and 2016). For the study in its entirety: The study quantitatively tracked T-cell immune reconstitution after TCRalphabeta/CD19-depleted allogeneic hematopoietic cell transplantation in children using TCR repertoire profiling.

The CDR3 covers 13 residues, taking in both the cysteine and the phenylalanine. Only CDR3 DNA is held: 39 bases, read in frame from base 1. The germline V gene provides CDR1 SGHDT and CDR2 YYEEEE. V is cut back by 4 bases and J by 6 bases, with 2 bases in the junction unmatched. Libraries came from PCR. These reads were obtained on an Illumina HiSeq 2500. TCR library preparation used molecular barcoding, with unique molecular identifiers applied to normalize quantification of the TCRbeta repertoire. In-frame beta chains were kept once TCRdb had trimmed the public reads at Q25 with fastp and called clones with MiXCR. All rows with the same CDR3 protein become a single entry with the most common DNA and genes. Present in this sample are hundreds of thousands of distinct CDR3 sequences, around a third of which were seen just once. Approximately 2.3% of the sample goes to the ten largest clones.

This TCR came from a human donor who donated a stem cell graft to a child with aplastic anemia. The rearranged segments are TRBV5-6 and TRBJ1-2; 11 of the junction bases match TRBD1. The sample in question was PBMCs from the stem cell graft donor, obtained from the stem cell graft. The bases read TGTGCCAGCAGCAGGACAGGGGGCCATGGCTACACCTTC. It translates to CASSRTGGHGYTF.